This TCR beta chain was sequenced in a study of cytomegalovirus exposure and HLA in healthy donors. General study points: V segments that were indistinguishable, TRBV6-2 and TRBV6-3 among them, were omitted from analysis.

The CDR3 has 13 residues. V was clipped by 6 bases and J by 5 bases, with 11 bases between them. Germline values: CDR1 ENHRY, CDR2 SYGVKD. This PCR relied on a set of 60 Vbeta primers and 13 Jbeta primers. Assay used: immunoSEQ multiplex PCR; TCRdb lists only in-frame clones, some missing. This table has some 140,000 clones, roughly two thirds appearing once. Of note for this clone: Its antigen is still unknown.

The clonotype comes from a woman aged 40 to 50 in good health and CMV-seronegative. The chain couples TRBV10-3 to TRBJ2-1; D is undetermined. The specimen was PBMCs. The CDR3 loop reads CAIRADTDNEQFF. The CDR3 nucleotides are TGTGCCATCAGGGCCGACACTGACAATGAGCAGTTCTTC.